Below are 11 T cell receptor beta chains sequenced from a single sample in a study of T cells in Graves' hyperthyroidism and ophthalmopathy. TCR beta CDR3 region amplification was performed from RNA transcripts. The HTBI primer set was used in a first-round RT-PCR of the TCR CDR3. TCRdb redid the calling of the multiplex PCR reads with MiXCR, one entry per CDR3 protein. Among roughly 570,000 distinct CDR3 sequences listed, 35% to 55% were seen once. Source material: peripheral blood or thyroid tissue (not recorded which). The receptors stem from a woman between 18 and 29 years old with Graves' hyperthyroidism.

This chain's CDR3 is CASSLAGEDEQYF. The CDR3 DNA reads TGTGCCAGCAGCTTGGCAGGGGAAGACGAGCAGTACTTC. The gene calls are TRBV6-6 and TRBJ2-7, with D perhaps TRBD1 (6 bases). Germline V CDR1 and CDR2: MNHNY, SVGAGI (reference sequence). Trimming stripped 6 bases from V and 5 bases from J, with 14 bases between. The CDR3 extends over 13 amino acids.

This clonotype was counted at least ten times. CDR3: CASSSYRGRLEGGYTF. For the CDR3, the DNA is TGTGCCAGCAGTTCGTACAGGGGGCGCTTAGAAGGTGGCTACACCTTC. The J gene is TRBJ1-2, the V gene TRBV6-5; 9 bases are shared with TRBD1. CDR3 length equals 16 residues. After removal of 4 bases from V and 7 bases from J, the junction contained 13 bases not matched to a gene. The germline V gene has CDR1 MNHEY and CDR2 SVGAGI.

In DNA form, the CDR3 reads TGTGCCAGCTCACCTTTACGGGGGGAGGAGACCCAGTACTTC. Translated: CASSPLRGEETQYF. The chain employs TRBV18 and TRBJ2-5; TRBD2 matches at 7 bases. Looked up from germline, CDR1 is KGHSH and CDR2 is LQKENI. V gave up 3 bases and J gave up 5 bases; unmatched junction bases: 6. This CDR3 spans 14 amino acids.

This clonotype was counted once. The chain employs TRBV29-1 and TRBJ1-5; D not certain. The CDR3 runs to 12 residues. CDR1 SQVTM and CDR2 ANQGSEA come from the germline V gene. The CDR3 loop is CSLFDSNQPQHF. The CDR3 DNA sequence: TGCAGTTTATTCGATAGCAATCAGCCCCAGCATTTT.

This clonotype was seen more than once but under ten times. The rearrangement links TRBV27 to TRBJ1-1; D uncertain. V shed 4 bases and J shed 3 bases, with 9 bases lying between them. CDR3 length: 13 amino acids. The germline V gene has CDR1 MNHEY and CDR2 SMNVEV (reference sequence). This chain's CDR3 is CASSWYVDTEAFF. CDR3 DNA: TGTGCCAGCAGTTGGTATGTGGACACTGAAGCTTTCTTT.

The sample holds many counts of this clonotype. V gene TRBV2 combines with J gene TRBJ1-5; D not certain. V dropped 7 bases and J dropped 7 bases, with 17 bases sitting between them. This CDR3 has 14 amino acids. The germline CDR1 and CDR2 sequences are SNHLY and FYNNEI. Here the CDR3 reads CASTRHGVDQPQHF. The CDR3 DNA follows: TGTGCCAGCACCCGACACGGTGTTGACCAGCCCCAGCATTTT.

In this sample, this clonotype turned up once. The genes are TRBV7-2 and TRBJ2-1; the match to TRBD2 covers 9 bases. The CDR3 totals 16 residues. The V segment lost 5 bases and the J segment 9 bases; nucleotides outside the gene matches: 14. Per the germline V gene, CDR1 is SGHTA and CDR2 is FQGNSA. CDR3 in DNA: TGTGCCAGCAGCCCCCTCCCAGCGGGAGGAATCGGTGAGCAGTTCTTC. It yields the protein CASSPLPAGGIGEQFF.

The rearrangement joins TRBV7-6 to TRBJ2-1, with 7 positions matching TRBD2. The CDR3 contains 15 residues. Germline V lookup: CDR1 SGHVS, CDR2 FNYEAQ. The J segment lost 5 bases and the V segment lost 5 bases, leaving 9 bases of the junction unmatched. The CDR3: CASSPATSRDNEQFF. The CDR3 nucleotides are TGTGCCAGCAGCCCCGCGACTAGCAGAGACAATGAGCAGTTCTTC.

This clonotype was picked up one time. A much larger clone sits a single nucleotide away, making a read error possible. This rearrangement joins TRBV20-1 to TRBJ1-2, with D perhaps matching TRBD1 (6 bases). The CDR3 has 15 residues. The germline gives CDR1 DFQATT, CDR2 SNEGSKA (reference sequence). In DNA form, the CDR3 reads TGCGGTGCTAGTATTAGGGGGGGCGCTGACTATGGCTACACCTTC. Amino acid sequence: CGASIRGGADYGYTF.

This clonotype was counted at least ten times. The J gene is TRBJ2-7, the V gene TRBV7-9; no clear D. The CDR3 is 14 residues long. CDR1 is SEHNR, CDR2 FQNEAQ, per germline (reference sequence). V dropped 1 base and J dropped 0 bases, with 7 bases sitting between them. CDR3 in amino acids: CASSLGVASYEQYF. CDR3 sequence (DNA): TGTGCCAGCAGCTTAGGGGTCGCCTCCTACGAGCAGTACTTC.

Comments on this clonotype: One end of the junction is discordant with germline, which a read error may explain. The chain couples TRBV2 to TRBJ2-7, with TRBD2 matching 8 bases. CDR3 size: 9 residues. The germline gives CDR1 SNHLY, CDR2 FYNNEI. The CDR3 DNA is TGTGCCAGAGAGCGGGAGCGGTACTTC. It specifies CARERERYF.